This TCR beta chain derives from a study of cytomegalovirus exposure and HLA in healthy donors. Primers for the PCR totalled 60 Vbeta and 13 Jbeta. TCRdb's copy holds only in-frame clones and misses some; the assay was immunoSEQ multiplex PCR. The data contain some 100,000 clones, around 77% of them singletons. The CDR3 loop spans 15 amino acids. With 6 bases clipped from V and 9 bases from J, the junction kept 10 bases outside the gene matches. From germline, CDR1 is KGHSH and CDR2 LQKENI. Sequenced material: PBMCs. The source is a man aged 35 to 55 in good health and CMV-seropositive. The chain has TRBV18 and TRBJ1-6; 8 bases agree with TRBD1. CDR3 in DNA: TGTGCCAGCTCGCCCGGACAGGGATGGAGTTCACCCCTCCACTTT. Its translation is CASSPGQGWSSPLHF.